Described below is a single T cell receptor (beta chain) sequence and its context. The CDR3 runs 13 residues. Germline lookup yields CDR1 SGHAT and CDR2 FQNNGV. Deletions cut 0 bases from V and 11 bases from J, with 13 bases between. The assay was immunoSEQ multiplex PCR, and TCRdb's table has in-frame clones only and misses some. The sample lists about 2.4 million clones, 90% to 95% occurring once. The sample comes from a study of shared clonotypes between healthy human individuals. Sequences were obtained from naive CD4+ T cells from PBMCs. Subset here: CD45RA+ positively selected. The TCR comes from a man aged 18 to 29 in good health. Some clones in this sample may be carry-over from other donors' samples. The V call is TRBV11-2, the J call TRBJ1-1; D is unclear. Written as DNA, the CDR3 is TGTGCCAGCAGCTTAGATATGGTCAGGCGGGCTTTCTTT. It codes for CASSLDMVRRAFF.